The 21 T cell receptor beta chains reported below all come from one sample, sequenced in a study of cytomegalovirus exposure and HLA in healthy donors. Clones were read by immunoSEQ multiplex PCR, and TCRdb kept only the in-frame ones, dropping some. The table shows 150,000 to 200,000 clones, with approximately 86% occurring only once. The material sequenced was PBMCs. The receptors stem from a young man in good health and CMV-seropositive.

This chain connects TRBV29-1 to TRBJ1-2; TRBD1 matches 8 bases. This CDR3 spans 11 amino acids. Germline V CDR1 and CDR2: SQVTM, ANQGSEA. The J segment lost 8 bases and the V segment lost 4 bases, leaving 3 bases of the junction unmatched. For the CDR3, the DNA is TGCAGCGTTGGACAGGGGCAAGGCTACACCTTC. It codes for CSVGQGQGYTF.

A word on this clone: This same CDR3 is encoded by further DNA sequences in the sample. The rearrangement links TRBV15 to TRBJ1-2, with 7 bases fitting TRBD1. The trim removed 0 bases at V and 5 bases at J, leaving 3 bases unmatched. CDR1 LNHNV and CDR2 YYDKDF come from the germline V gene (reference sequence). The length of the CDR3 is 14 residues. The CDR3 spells CATSRDPGQYGYTF. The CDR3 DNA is TGTGCCACCAGCAGAGATCCGGGACAGTATGGCTACACCTTC.

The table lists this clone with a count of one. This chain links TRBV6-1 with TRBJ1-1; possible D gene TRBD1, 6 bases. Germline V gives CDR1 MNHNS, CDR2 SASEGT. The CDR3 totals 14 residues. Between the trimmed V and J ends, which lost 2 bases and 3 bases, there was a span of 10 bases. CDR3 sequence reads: CASSELQGDTEAFF. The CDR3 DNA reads TGTGCCAGCAGTGAATTACAGGGTGACACTGAAGCTTTCTTT.

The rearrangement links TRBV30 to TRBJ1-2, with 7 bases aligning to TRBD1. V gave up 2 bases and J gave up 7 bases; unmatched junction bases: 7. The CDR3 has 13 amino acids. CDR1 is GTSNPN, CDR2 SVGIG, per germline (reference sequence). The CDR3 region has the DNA TGTGCCTGGAGTACAATCGGGACAGCTGGCTACACCTTC. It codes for CAWSTIGTAGYTF.

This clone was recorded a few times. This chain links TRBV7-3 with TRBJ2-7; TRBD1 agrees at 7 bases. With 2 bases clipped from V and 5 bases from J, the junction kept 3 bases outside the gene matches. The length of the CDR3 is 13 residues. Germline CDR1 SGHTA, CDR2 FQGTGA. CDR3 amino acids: CASSLGTENEQYF. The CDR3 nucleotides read TGTGCCAGCAGCTTAGGGACAGAGAACGAGCAGTACTTC.

In DNA, the CDR3 is TGTGCCAGCAGCTCATACAGGGGTGGCTACACCTTC. Protein sequence: CASSSYRGGYTF. The V call is TRBV11-1, the J call TRBJ1-2, with 7 bases fitting TRBD1. The CDR3 runs 12 residues. After removal of 4 bases from V and 7 bases from J, the junction contained 3 bases not matched to a gene. CDR1 is SGHAT and CDR2 is FQDESV in the germline V gene (reference sequence).

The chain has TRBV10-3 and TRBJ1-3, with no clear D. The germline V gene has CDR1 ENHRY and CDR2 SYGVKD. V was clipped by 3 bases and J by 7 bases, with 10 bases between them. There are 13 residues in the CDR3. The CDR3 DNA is TGTGCCATCAGTGATAGGGCGGGGAACACCATATATTTT. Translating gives CAISDRAGNTIYF.

As DNA, the CDR3 is TGCGCCAGCAGCCCCTCTGGGACTTTCGACGAGCAGTACTTC. Protein product: CASSPSGTFDEQYF. This chain joins TRBV4-1 and TRBJ2-7; possibly TRBD2 for D (6 bases). CDR3 length equals 14 residues. Between the trimmed V and J ends, which lost 4 bases and 5 bases, there was a span of 15 bases. Looked up from germline, CDR1 is MGHRA and CDR2 is YSYEKL.

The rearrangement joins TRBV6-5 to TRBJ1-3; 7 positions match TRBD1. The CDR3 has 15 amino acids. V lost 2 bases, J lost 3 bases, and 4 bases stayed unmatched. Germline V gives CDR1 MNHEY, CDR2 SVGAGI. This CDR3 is CASSYRQGLGNTIYF. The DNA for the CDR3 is TGTGCCAGCAGTTACCGACAGGGTCTTGGAAACACCATATATTTT.

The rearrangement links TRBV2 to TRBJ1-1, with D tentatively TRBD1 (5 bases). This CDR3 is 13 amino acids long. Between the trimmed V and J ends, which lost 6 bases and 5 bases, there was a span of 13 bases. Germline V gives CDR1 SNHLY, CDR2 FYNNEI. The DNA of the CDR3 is TGTGCCAGCAGGGATGACAGCAGGACTGAAGCTTTCTTT. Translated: CASRDDSRTEAFF.

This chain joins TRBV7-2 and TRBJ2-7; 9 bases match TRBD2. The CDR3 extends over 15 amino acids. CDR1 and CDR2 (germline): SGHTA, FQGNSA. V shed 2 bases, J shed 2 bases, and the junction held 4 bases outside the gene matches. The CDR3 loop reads CASSLSGRLTYEQYF. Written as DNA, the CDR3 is TGTGCCAGCAGCTTAAGCGGGAGGTTAACCTACGAGCAGTACTTC.

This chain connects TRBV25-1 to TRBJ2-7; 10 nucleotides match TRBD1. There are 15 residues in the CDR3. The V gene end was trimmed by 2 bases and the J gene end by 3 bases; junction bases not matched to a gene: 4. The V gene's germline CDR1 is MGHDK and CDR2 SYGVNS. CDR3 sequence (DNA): TGTGCCAGCAGTGAAGGGACAGGGGATATCTACGAGCAGTACTTC. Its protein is CASSEGTGDIYEQYF.

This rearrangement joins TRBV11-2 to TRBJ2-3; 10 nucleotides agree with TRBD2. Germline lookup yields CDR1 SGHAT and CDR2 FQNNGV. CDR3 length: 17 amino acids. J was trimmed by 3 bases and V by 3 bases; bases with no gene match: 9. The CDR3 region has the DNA TGTGCCAGCAGCTTTACCATAGCGGGGGGTAGAACAGATACGCAGTATTTT. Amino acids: CASSFTIAGGRTDTQYF.

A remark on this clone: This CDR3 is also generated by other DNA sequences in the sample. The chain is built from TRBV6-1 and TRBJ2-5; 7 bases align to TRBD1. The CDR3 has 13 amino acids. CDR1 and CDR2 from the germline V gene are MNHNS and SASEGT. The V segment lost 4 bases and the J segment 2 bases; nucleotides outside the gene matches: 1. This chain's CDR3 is CASSGTGQETQYF. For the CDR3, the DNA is TGTGCCAGCAGTGGGACAGGACAAGAGACCCAGTACTTC.

CDR3 region: CASSPTGTGDYEQYF. The DNA of the CDR3 is TGTGCCAGCAGCCCAACCGGGACAGGGGACTACGAGCAGTACTTC. V is TRBV27 and J is TRBJ2-7; 10 bases are a match to TRBD1. The V gene's germline CDR1 is MNHEY and CDR2 SMNVEV (reference sequence). V trimming: 6 bases; J trimming: 3 bases; junction bases outside the gene matches: 8. The CDR3 totals 15 residues.

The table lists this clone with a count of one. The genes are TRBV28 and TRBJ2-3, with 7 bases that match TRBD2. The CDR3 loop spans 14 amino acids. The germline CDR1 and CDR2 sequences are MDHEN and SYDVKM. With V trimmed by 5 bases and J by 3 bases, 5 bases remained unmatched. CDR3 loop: CASSPGLVTDTQYF. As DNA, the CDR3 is TGTGCCAGCAGTCCCGGACTAGTGACAGATACGCAGTATTTT.

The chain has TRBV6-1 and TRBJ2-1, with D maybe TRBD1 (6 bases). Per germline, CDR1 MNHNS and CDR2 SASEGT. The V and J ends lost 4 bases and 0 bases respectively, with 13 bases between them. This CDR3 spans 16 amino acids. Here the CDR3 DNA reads TGTGCCAGCAGTGGCCCGAGGGGGAGCTCCTACAATGAGCAGTTCTTC. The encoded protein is CASSGPRGSSYNEQFF.

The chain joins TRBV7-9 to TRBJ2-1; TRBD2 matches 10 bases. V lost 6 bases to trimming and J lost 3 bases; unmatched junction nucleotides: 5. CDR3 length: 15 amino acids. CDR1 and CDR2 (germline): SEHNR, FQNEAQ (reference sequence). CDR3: CASSQVAGGYNEQFF. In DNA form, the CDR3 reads TGTGCCAGCAGTCAGGTAGCGGGGGGCTACAATGAGCAGTTCTTC.

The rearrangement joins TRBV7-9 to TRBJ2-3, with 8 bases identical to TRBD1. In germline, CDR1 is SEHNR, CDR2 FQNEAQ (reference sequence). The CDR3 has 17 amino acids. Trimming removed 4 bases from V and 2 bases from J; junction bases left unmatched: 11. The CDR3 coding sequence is TGTGCCAGCAGCTCCGGTCCCACAGGGGGTCTCACAGATACGCAGTATTTT. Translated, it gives CASSSGPTGGLTDTQYF.

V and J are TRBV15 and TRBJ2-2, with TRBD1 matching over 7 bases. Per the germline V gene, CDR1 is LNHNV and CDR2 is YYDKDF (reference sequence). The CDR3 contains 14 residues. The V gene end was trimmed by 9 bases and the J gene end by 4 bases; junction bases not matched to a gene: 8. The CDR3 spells CATLDRVGTGELFF. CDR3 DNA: TGTGCCACGCTAGACAGGGTGGGCACCGGGGAGCTGTTTTTT. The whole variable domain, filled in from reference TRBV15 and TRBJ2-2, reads DAMVIQNPRYQVTQFGKPVTLSCSQTLNHNVMYWYQQKSSQAPKLLFHYYDKDFNNEADTPDNFQSRRPNTSFCFLDIRSPGLGDTAMYLCATLDRVGTGELFFGEGSRLTVL.

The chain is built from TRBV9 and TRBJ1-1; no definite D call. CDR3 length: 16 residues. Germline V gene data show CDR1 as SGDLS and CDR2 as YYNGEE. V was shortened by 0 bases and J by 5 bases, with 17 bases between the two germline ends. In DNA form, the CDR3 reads TGTGCCAGCAGCGTAGGGGTGGGCACAAGAGGGACTGAAGCTTTCTTT. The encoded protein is CASSVGVGTRGTEAFF.